This TCR beta chain appears in the sequencing data of a study of cytomegalovirus exposure and HLA in healthy donors. Study results and caveats: As a later analysis showed, a missense DCLRE1C variant was linked to trimming of TCR beta V- and J-genes. Later analysis identified several of the most significant clusters that appeared linked to common viral pathogens. A previous analysis found most TCR beta V segments productive roughly 87% or roughly 30% of the time.

A remark on this clone: The antigen is undetermined.

PCR involved 60 Vbeta and 13 Jbeta primers. Sequencing was performed with immunoSEQ multiplex PCR; in TCRdb, only in-frame clones are kept and a portion is missing. The sample records roughly 290,000 clones, around 90% being singletons. Whereas donors were nominally healthy upon sampling, unrecorded immune exposures were probable. CDR1 is SSHAT and CDR2 is FNYEAQ in the germline V gene (reference sequence). This CDR3 spans 15 amino acids. The gene calls are TRBV7-7 and TRBJ1-1; TRBD1 agrees at 8 bases. Source material: PBMCs. This receptor was taken from a woman under 30 in good health and CMV-seronegative. CDR3 loop: CASVLDRGMNTEAFF. The CDR3 DNA is TGTGCTAGCGTTTTAGACAGGGGTATGAACACTGAAGCTTTCTTT.